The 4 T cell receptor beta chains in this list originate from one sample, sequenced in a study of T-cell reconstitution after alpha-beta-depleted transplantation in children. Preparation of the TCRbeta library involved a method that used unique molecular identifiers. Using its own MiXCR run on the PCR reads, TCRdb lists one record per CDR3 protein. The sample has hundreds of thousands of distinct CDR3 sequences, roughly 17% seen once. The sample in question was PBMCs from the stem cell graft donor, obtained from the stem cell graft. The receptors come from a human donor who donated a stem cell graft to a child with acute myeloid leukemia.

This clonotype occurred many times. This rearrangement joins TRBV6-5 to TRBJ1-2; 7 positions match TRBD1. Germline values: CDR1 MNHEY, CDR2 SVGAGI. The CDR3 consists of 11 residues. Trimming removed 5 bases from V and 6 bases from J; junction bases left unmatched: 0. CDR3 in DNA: TGTGCCAGCAGTGACAGGGATGGCTACACCTTC. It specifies CASSDRDGYTF.

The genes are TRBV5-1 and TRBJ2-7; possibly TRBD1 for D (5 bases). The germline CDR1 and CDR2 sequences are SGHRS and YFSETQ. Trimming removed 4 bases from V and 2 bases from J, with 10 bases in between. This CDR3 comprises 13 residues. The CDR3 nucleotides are TGCGCCAGCAGCAGGGGAACAACCTACGAGCAGTACTTC. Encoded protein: CASSRGTTYEQYF.

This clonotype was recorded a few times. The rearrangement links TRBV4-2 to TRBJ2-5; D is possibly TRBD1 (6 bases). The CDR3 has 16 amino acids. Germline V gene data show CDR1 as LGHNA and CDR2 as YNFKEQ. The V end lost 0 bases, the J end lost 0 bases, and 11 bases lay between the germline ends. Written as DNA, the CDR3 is TGTGCCAGCAGCCAAGATCAGGGGTTGTACCAAGAGACCCAGTACTTC. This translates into CASSQDQGLYQETQYF.

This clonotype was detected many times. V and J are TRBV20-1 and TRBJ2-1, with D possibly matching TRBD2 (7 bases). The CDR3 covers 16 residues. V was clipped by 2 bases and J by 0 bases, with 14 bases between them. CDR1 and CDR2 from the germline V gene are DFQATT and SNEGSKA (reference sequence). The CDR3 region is CSARPRGGFSYNEQFF. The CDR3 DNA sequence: TGCAGTGCTAGACCTAGGGGGGGTTTCTCCTACAATGAGCAGTTCTTC.